The T cell receptor beta chain under discussion was sequenced for a study of blood T cell repertoires in COVID-19 (dated by TCRdb to 2018 to 2020). Study-level background: The collaborator samples originated in the United States, Italy and Spain and spanned the acute and convalescent phases of COVID-19. The prospective study material was composed of cDNA or gDNA derived from T cells, B-cell-depleted T cells, or PBMCs. Deeply sampled blood TCRbeta repertoires from subjects exposed to, actively infected with, or recovered from COVID-19 were included in the dataset. A freely available public database, intended as a resource for researchers studying the immune response to SARS-CoV-2, is where the repertoires were released. The samples were drawn from the first 160 participants of the ongoing ImmuneRACE study and from about 1,200 subjects provided by 6 global collaborators. A de-identified subject ID, COVID-19 status, age in years and sex were almost always included in the sample metadata. HLA class I and class II types, where available, came from metadata supplied by the sample provider rather than from assay-based typing. The investigation overall reported the following: The amount of clinical and demographic metadata varied by source and participant and was provided uncurated.

Remarks on this clone: The antigen it binds to is not known. No base quality values were provided; no much bigger clone lies one nucleotide off.

There are 17 amino acids in the CDR3, from cysteine to phenylalanine inclusive. Only the CDR3 DNA stays, 51 bases, in frame from base 1. The germline V gene (reference sequence) supplies CDR1 SEHNR and CDR2 FQNEAQ. The junction shows trimming of 1 base on V and 2 bases on J, and the gene matches do not reach 7 bases of it. Collaborating institutions collected whole blood in K2EDTA tubes following their own protocols. Collaborator samples were shipped for TCRbeta analysis as frozen whole blood, isolated PBMCs, or DNA extracted from either sample type. The immunoSEQ Assay, a bias-controlled multiplex PCR, was used to amplify TCRbeta CDR3 regions from genomic DNA. The study's own analysis went as follows. The number of nucleated cells in each sample was estimated by amplification of reference gene primers within the assay. Sequence reads were collapsed and filtered to measure the absolute abundance of every unique TCRbeta CDR3 rearrangement. Productive Simpson clonality was computed per sample as the square root of Simpson's diversity index over productive rearrangements. TCRdb carries this immuneACCESS record with in-frame sequences only. Its versions omit some clonotypes, under half of them owing to an unresolved V gene in the studies checked, with the rest unexplained. V and J calls and clone size follow that table, whereas D and trimming were derived from the DNA. The sample table lists about 93,000 clones, about 80% of them with a count of one. 16% of the sample goes to the ten largest clones.

Input material: peripheral blood. The receptor chain draws on TRBV7-9 and TRBJ1-5; 8 middle bases align to TRBD1. The clonotype comes from a human donor in a cohort sampled during active COVID-19. CDR3 region: CASSLDRGNLGNQPQHF. The base sequence is TGTGCCAGCAGCTTAGACAGGGGGAATTTAGGCAATCAGCCCCAGCATTTT.